A single sample gave rise to the 30 T cell receptor beta chains below, sequenced in a study of control samples from healthy donors and cancer patients. Method: immunoSEQ multiplex PCR; TCRdb's copy keeps in-frame clones and lacks some. The data contain 35,000 to 55,000 clones, less than 95% of them singletons. Sequenced input: PBMCs. The source of these receptors is a woman aged 35 to 49 with head and neck cancer.

The rearrangement joins TRBV30 to TRBJ2-1; 7 nucleotides match TRBD2. With 2 bases clipped from V and 5 bases from J, the junction kept 9 bases outside the gene matches. The germline CDR1 and CDR2 sequences are GTSNPN and SVGIG (reference sequence). CDR3 length: 15 residues. The CDR3 DNA reads as TGTGCCTGGAGTTGGACTTTGGGAGGGAACAATGAGCAGTTCTTC. Translated, it gives CAWSWTLGGNNEQFF.

The chain links TRBV6-5 to TRBJ1-2; 7 bases match TRBD1. Unmatched junction bases numbered 13, after V lost 10 bases and J lost 8 bases. Germline assignment: CDR1 MNHEY and CDR2 SVGAGI. This CDR3 has 13 residues. The CDR3 DNA sequence: TGTGCCACCGACAGGGAAAACAAGCGAGGCTACACCTTC. Translated, it gives CATDRENKRGYTF.

The V and J genes are TRBV29-1 and TRBJ1-1; TRBD1 matches at 10 bases. CDR3 length: 12 amino acids. J was trimmed by 8 bases and V by 4 bases; bases with no gene match: 4. The germline gives CDR1 SQVTM, CDR2 ANQGSEA. CDR3 amino acids: CSVGQGAVEAFF. CDR3 coding DNA: TGCAGCGTTGGACAGGGGGCAGTCGAAGCTTTCTTT.

This chain joins TRBV25-1 and TRBJ1-1, with 9 nucleotides matching TRBD1. This CDR3 comprises 16 residues. Unmatched junction bases numbered 11, after V lost 6 bases and J lost 3 bases. Germline loops: CDR1 MGHDK, CDR2 SYGVNS. CDR3 nucleotide sequence: TGTGCCAGCAGCCGGGACAGGGAGCTTGATTACACTGAAGCTTTCTTT. Translated: CASSRDRELDYTEAFF.

The chain recombines TRBV7-2 with TRBJ1-4; D is unresolved. Deletions cut 5 bases from V and 0 bases from J, with 16 bases between. The CDR3 runs to 17 residues. CDR1 and CDR2 (germline): SGHTA, FQGNSA. CDR3 region: CASSPTTSSATNEKLFF. CDR3 nucleotides: TGTGCCAGCAGCCCGACGACAAGCTCAGCAACTAATGAAAAACTGTTTTTT.

The V and J genes are TRBV9 and TRBJ2-3, with TRBD2 matching 9 bases. V gave up 0 bases and J gave up 6 bases; unmatched junction bases: 2. Per germline, CDR1 SGDLS and CDR2 YYNGEE. The CDR3 sequence is 14 residues long. CDR3 protein: CASSVVRGGDTQYF. The CDR3 DNA reads as TGTGCCAGCAGCGTAGTGCGGGGGGGGGATACGCAGTATTTT.

The chain joins TRBV21-1 to TRBJ2-7; TRBD1, the table's D call, was not compared with the DNA. TRBV21-1 is reported as a pseudogene. The CDR3 runs to 15 residues. In DNA, the CDR3 is TGTGCCAGCAGTAGAACCGGGACAGGGGGATCCGAGCAGTACTTC. Its translation is CASSRTGTGGSEQYF.

This CDR3 is CATSTGGAGRTEAFF. CDR3 in DNA: TGTGCCACCAGCACAGGGGGCGCAGGGAGGACTGAAGCTTTCTTT. This chain connects TRBV15 to TRBJ1-1; TRBD1 agrees at 8 bases. The germline V gene has CDR1 LNHNV and CDR2 YYDKDF (reference sequence). The CDR3 covers 15 residues. After removal of 4 bases from V and 5 bases from J, the junction contained 9 bases not matched to a gene.

The CDR3 is CASSLTAPRGYGYTF. For the CDR3, the DNA is TGCGCCAGCAGCTTGACTGCCCCACGGGGCTATGGCTACACCTTC. The rearrangement links TRBV5-1 to TRBJ1-2, with D unclear. The CDR3 has 15 residues. Trimming left V 1 base short and J 4 bases short, with 14 bases between. Germline V gene lookup returns CDR1 SGHRS and CDR2 YFSETQ.

The V and J genes are TRBV19 and TRBJ2-2; D unresolved. Germline CDR1 and CDR2: LNHDA and SQIVND (reference sequence). The CDR3 sequence is 11 residues long. Trimming took 5 bases from V and 8 from J, leaving 6 bases between them. The DNA for the CDR3 is TGTGCCAGTAGTGTCAGGGGGGAGCTGTTTTTT. It encodes CASSVRGELFF.

The genes are TRBV28 and TRBJ2-7; 13 positions agree with TRBD2. The V gene's germline CDR1 is MDHEN and CDR2 SYDVKM. CDR3 length equals 17 residues. The junction had 10 bases not matched to a gene; V was cut back by 6 bases and J by 2 bases. The CDR3 coding sequence is TGTGCCAGCAGCTTTATTTTACTAGCGGGAGGGACCTACGAGCAGTACTTC. Protein product: CASSFILLAGGTYEQYF.

This chain uses TRBV12-3 or TRBV12-4 with TRBJ1-6; D is undetermined. V was shortened by 2 bases and J by 11 bases, with 10 bases between the two germline ends. This CDR3 region has 13 residues. The CDR3 DNA sequence: TGTGCCAGCAGTTTAAACCCTCGAACACCCCTCCACTTT. This sequence encodes CASSLNPRTPLHF.

This chain links TRBV13 with TRBJ1-2; D may be TRBD1 (6 bases). The CDR3 totals 13 residues. V dropped 5 bases and J dropped 2 bases, with 9 bases sitting between them. CDR1 is PRHDT and CDR2 is FYEKMQ in the germline V gene (reference sequence). CDR3 region: CASSVQGNYGYTF. The CDR3 nucleotides read TGTGCCAGCAGCGTACAGGGAAACTATGGCTACACCTTC.

The V call is TRBV18, the J call TRBJ2-6; D is undetermined. The length of the CDR3 is 16 residues. V lost 2 bases and J lost 1, with 9 bases in between. CDR1 KGHSH and CDR2 LQKENI come from the germline V gene. The CDR3 coding sequence is TGTGCCAGCTCACCAAGTGGTATTTCTGGGGCCAACGTCCTGACTTTC. This encodes CASSPSGISGANVLTF.

The chain joins TRBV3-1 (or the pseudogene TRBV3-2) to TRBJ1-1, with TRBD1 matching 8 bases. After removal of 3 bases from V and 5 bases from J, the junction contained 11 bases not matched to a gene. The CDR3 contains 16 residues. Germline loops: CDR1 LGHDT, CDR2 YNNKEL (reference sequence). This CDR3 reads CASSQGRGLEGTEAFF. The CDR3 DNA is TGTGCCAGCAGCCAGGGCAGGGGGCTTGAGGGGACTGAAGCTTTCTTT.

The chain carries TRBV24-1 and TRBJ2-1, with 11 bases that match TRBD2. V dropped 3 bases and J dropped 4; count of bases not matched to a gene: 4. The CDR3 extends over 16 amino acids. Per the germline V gene, CDR1 is KGHDR and CDR2 is SFDVKD. CDR3 bases: TGTGCCACCAGTGATCCCACTAGCGGGAGTTACAATGAGCAGTTCTTC. The encoded protein is CATSDPTSGSYNEQFF.

The chain has TRBV30 and TRBJ2-1, with D possibly matching TRBD2 (5 bases). Germline V gene data show CDR1 as GTSNPN and CDR2 as SVGIG (reference sequence). Between the trimmed V and J ends, which lost 0 bases and 8 bases, there was a span of 11 bases. This CDR3 spans 13 amino acids. This CDR3 is CAWSVGLADEQFF. Written as DNA, the CDR3 is TGTGCCTGGAGTGTCGGTCTAGCTGATGAGCAGTTCTTC.

This chain uses TRBV5-6 with TRBJ1-2, with D possibly TRBD1 on 5 matching bases. Germline V lookup: CDR1 SGHDT, CDR2 YYEEEE. V lost 0 bases, J lost 7 bases, and 10 bases lay in between. The CDR3 has 13 amino acids. The chain's CDR3 is CASSLVQGGGYTF. For the CDR3, the DNA is TGTGCCAGCAGCTTGGTTCAGGGAGGTGGCTACACCTTC.

The chain has TRBV27 and TRBJ1-2, with D possibly being TRBD1 (6 bases). Germline-derived CDR1 and CDR2 are MNHEY and SMNVEV (reference sequence). V was trimmed by 8 bases and J by 8 bases, leaving 12 bases between them. This CDR3 is built from 11 residues. The CDR3 region has the DNA TGTGCCAGCGGGGGGGCTCGCGGCTACACCTTC. It yields the protein CASGGARGYTF.

The chain couples TRBV5-1 to TRBJ2-5, with 9 bases identical to TRBD1. After removal of 0 bases from V and 3 bases from J, the junction contained 6 bases not matched to a gene. Germline CDR1 reads SGHRS; CDR2 reads YFSETQ. The CDR3 loop spans 16 amino acids. Written as DNA, the CDR3 is TGCGCCAGCAGCTTGGCCACAGGGGGCTACGAAGAGACCCAGTACTTC. Translating it yields CASSLATGGYEETQYF.

The chain links TRBV6-4 to TRBJ1-2, with D maybe TRBD1 (6 bases). Germline values: CDR1 MRHNA, CDR2 SNTAGT. Trimming removed 3 bases from V and 2 bases from J, with 10 bases in between. This CDR3 region has 14 residues. The DNA of the CDR3 is TGTGCCAGCAGTGAAGAGGGGGGAAACTATGGCTACACCTTC. It translates to CASSEEGGNYGYTF.

This chain links TRBV13 with TRBJ2-2, with D perhaps matching TRBD1 or TRBD2 (5 bases each). The CDR3 consists of 16 residues. Per germline, CDR1 PRHDT and CDR2 FYEKMQ (reference sequence). Between the trimmed V and J ends, which lost 5 bases and 3 bases, there was a span of 16 bases. The CDR3 DNA follows: TGTGCCAGCAGCCCTCATTCCGGGACCTACACCGGGGAGCTGTTTTTT. Encoded protein: CASSPHSGTYTGELFF.

The V and J genes are TRBV19 and TRBJ1-2; 10 bases fit TRBD1. The CDR3 consists of 15 residues. Germline V gene data show CDR1 as LNHDA and CDR2 as SQIVND (reference sequence). V was clipped by 2 bases and J by 6 bases; unmatched bases: 6. CDR3 coding DNA: TGTGCCAGTAGTATATTCGGACAGGGGGATGATGGCTACACCTTC. Translation: CASSIFGQGDDGYTF. Looking up the rest from reference TRBV19 and TRBJ1-2 gives the full variable domain: DGGITQSPKYLFRKEGQNVTLSCEQNLNHDAMYWYRQDPGQGLRLIYYSQIVNDFQKGDIAEGYSVSREKKESFPLTVTSAQKNPTAFYLCASSIFGQGDDGYTFGSGTRLTVV.

V usage is TRBV28 and J usage is TRBJ2-5, with D possibly TRBD2 on 5 matching bases. The CDR3 covers 15 residues. V was shortened by 3 bases and J by 5 bases, with 16 bases between the two germline ends. Germline V gene lookup returns CDR1 MDHEN and CDR2 SYDVKM. The CDR3 region is CASSLGGVGGETQYF. Written as DNA, the CDR3 is TGTGCCAGCAGTTTGGGTGGAGTCGGCGGGGAGACCCAGTACTTC.

This chain joins TRBV5-4 and TRBJ2-5, with 9 nucleotides matching TRBD2. The ends lost 5 bases at V and 9 bases at J; junction bases unmatched: 17. The CDR3 runs 16 residues. Germline loops: CDR1 SGHNT, CDR2 YYREEE (reference sequence). The DNA for the CDR3 is TGTGCCAGCAGTTATAGTGTAGCGGGGGCCCTCGTTTCCCAGTACTTC. Protein sequence: CASSYSVAGALVSQYF.

The CDR3 DNA follows: TGTGCCAGCAGTGAAGAGGCAGGCCCTAGGAACTCACCCCTCCACTTT. This encodes CASSEEAGPRNSPLHF. The V gene is TRBV2, the J gene TRBJ1-6; D not resolved. Trimming took off 1 base at V and 10 bases at J, with 17 bases between the two ends. CDR1 SNHLY and CDR2 FYNNEI come from the germline V gene. The CDR3 runs to 16 residues. The entire variable domain, with the rest obtained from reference TRBV2 and TRBJ1-6, is as follows: EPEVTQTPSHQVTQMGQEVILRCVPISNHLYFYWYRQILGQKVEFLVSFYNNEISEKSEIFDDQFSVERPDGSNFTLKIRSTKLEDSAMYFCASSEEAGPRNSPLHFGNGTRLTVT.

The rearrangement uses TRBV28 and TRBJ1-1; TRBD1 aligns across 7 bases. CDR3 length equals 15 residues. Germline V CDR1 and CDR2: MDHEN, SYDVKM. J was trimmed by 4 bases and V by 6 bases; bases with no gene match: 11. In nucleotides, the CDR3 is TGTGCCAGCAGACCAACCCGGGCAGGGGGCACTGAAGCTTTCTTT. Encoded protein: CASRPTRAGGTEAFF.

This sequence joins TRBV2 and TRBJ1-2; 8 bases match TRBD1. The V and J ends lost 3 bases and 6 bases, in that order; junction bases with no gene match: 18. Germline assignment: CDR1 SNHLY and CDR2 FYNNEI. This CDR3 spans 18 amino acids. CDR3 bases: TGTGCCAGCAGTGACCCCGGGGCCCGGAGGCAGGGGGCCAATGGCTACACCTTC. It specifies CASSDPGARRQGANGYTF.

This clone was picked up one time. The chain couples TRBV25-1 to TRBJ2-2; D unclear. Germline V CDR1 and CDR2: MGHDK, SYGVNS. With 1 base removed from V and 0 bases from J, the gap between germline ends came to 0 bases. The CDR3 has 13 amino acids. The CDR3, as DNA: TGTGCCAGCAGTGAATCGAACACCGGGGAGCTGTTTTTT. Protein: CASSESNTGELFF.

The rearrangement links TRBV6-2 or TRBV6-3 to TRBJ1-5; D is unresolved. Germline CDR1 and CDR2: MNHEY and SVGEGT. This CDR3 comprises 14 residues. With 4 bases removed from V and 0 bases from J, the gap between germline ends came to 7 bases. For the CDR3, the DNA is TGTGCCAGCAGTTCGGGATATAGCAATCAGCCCCAGCATTTT. Translation: CASSSGYSNQPQHF.